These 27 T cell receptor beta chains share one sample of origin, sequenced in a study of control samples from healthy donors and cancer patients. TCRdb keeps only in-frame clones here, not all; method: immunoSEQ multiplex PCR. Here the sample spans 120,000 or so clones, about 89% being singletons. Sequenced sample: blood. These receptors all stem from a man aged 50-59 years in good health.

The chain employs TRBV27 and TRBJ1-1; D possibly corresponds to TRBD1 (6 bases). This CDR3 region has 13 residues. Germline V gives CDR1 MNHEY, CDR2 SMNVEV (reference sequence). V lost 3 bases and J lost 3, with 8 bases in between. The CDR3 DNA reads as TGTGCCAGCAGTTTGGCAGGGGACACTGAAGCTTTCTTT. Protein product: CASSLAGDTEAFF.

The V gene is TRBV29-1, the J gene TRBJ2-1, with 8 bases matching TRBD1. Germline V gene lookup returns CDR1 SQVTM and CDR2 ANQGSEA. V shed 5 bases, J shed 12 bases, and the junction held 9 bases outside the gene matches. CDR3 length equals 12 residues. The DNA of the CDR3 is TGCAGCGTTCCCGGACAGGGCCACGGGCAGTTCTTC. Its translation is CSVPGQGHGQFF.

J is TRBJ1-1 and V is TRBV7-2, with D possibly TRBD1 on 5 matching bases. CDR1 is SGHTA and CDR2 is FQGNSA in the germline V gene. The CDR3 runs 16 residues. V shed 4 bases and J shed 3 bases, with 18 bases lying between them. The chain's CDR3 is CASSSSPTVVYTEAFF. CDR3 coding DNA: TGTGCCAGCAGCTCCTCCCCGACAGTAGTTTACACTGAAGCTTTCTTT.

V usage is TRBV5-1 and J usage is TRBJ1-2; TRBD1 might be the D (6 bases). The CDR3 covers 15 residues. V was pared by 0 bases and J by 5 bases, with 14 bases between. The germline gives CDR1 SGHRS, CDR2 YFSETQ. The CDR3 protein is CASSLERQEPYGYTF. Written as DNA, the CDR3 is TGCGCCAGCAGCTTGGAAAGACAGGAACCGTATGGCTACACCTTC.

DNA for the CDR3: TGTGCCAGCAGCTCCCCGGCGGGGGAACCACGAACCGGGGAGCTGTTTTTT. Translating it yields CASSSPAGEPRTGELFF. The rearrangement uses TRBV7-6 and TRBJ2-2; 7 nucleotides match TRBD2. The CDR3 length is 17 residues. CDR1 and CDR2 from the germline V gene are SGHVS and FNYEAQ. The V segment lost 4 bases and the J segment 5 bases; nucleotides outside the gene matches: 13.

This CDR3 reads CASSWQPNYGYTF. DNA of the CDR3: TGTGCCAGCAGTTGGCAGCCTAACTATGGCTACACCTTC. The chain uses TRBV12-3 or TRBV12-4 and TRBJ1-2; D gene uncertain. The CDR3 has 13 residues. Trimming left V 4 bases short and J 0 bases short, with 6 bases between.

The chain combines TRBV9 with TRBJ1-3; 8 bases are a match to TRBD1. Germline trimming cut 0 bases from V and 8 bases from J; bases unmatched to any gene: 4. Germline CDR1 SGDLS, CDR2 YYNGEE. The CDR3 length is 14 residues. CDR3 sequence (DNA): TGTGCCAGCAGCGTAGACAGGGGGTACGACACCATATATTTT. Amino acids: CASSVDRGYDTIYF. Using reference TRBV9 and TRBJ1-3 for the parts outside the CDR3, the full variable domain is DSGVTQTPKHLITATGQRVTLRCSPRSGDLSVYWYQQSLDQGLQFLIQYYNGEERAKGNILERFSAQQFPDLHSELNLSSLELGDSALYFCASSVDRGYDTIYFGEGSWLTVV.

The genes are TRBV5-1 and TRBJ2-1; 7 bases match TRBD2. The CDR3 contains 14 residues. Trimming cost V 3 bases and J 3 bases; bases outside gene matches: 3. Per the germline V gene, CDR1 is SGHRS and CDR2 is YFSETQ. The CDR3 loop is CASSSSGDYNEQFF. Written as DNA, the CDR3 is TGCGCCAGCAGCTCTAGCGGCGACTACAATGAGCAGTTCTTC.

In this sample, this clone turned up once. CDR3 amino acids: CASSPKGNEQYF. The DNA of the CDR3 is TGTGCCAGCAGCCCCAAGGGGAACGAGCAGTACTTC. The chain uses TRBV7-2 and TRBJ2-7, with D perhaps matching TRBD1 (5 bases). V lost 5 bases to trimming and J lost 5 bases, with 10 bases between them. Germline V gives CDR1 SGHTA, CDR2 FQGNSA. This CDR3 comprises 12 residues.

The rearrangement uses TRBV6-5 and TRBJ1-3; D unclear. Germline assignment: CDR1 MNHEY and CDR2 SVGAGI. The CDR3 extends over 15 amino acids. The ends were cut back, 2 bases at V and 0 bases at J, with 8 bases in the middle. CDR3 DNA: TGTGCCAGCAGTTACAGCGGAATCTCTGGAAACACCATATATTTT. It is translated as CASSYSGISGNTIYF.

CDR3 sequence: CASSQGRANEKLFF. The CDR3 DNA follows: TGTGCCAGCAGCCAGGGCAGGGCTAATGAAAAACTGTTTTTT. The chain uses TRBV3-1 (or the pseudogene TRBV3-2) and TRBJ1-4, with D possibly matching TRBD1 (5 bases). Germline V gene lookup returns CDR1 LGHDT and CDR2 YNNKEL (reference sequence). Trimming took 3 bases from V and 3 from J, leaving 8 bases between them. The CDR3 is 14 amino acids.

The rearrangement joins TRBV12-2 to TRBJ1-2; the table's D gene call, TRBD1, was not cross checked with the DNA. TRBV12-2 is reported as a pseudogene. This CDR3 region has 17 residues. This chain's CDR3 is CASRSSRPDRGRAGYTF. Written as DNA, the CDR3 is TGTGCAAGTCGCTCATCTCGCCCGGACAGGGGGCGCGCAGGCTACACCTTC.

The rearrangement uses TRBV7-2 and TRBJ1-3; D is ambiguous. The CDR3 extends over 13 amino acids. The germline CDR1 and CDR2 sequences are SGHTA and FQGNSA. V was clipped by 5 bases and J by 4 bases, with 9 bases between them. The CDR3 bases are TGTGCCAGCAGCACAGCACACGGAAACACCATATATTTT. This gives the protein CASSTAHGNTIYF.

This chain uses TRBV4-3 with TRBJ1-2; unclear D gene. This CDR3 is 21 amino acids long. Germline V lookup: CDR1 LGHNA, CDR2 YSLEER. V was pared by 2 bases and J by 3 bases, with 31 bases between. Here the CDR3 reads CASSQNGIGVQGHRSDYGYTF. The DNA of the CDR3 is TGCGCCAGCAGCCAAAATGGGATTGGGGTCCAAGGCCACCGATCGGACTATGGCTACACCTTC.

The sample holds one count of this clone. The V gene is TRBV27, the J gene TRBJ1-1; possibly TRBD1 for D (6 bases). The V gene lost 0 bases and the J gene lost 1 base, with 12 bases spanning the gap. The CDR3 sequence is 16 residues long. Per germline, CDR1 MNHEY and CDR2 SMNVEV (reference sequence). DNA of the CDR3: TGTGCCAGCAGTTTATCGGGGAGGGGGTGGAACACTGAAGCTTTCTTT. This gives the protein CASSLSGRGWNTEAFF.

The CDR3: CASSIVARVGETQYF. The CDR3 region has the DNA TGTGCCAGTAGTATAGTCGCCAGGGTCGGAGAGACCCAGTACTTC. This chain uses TRBV19 with TRBJ2-5; TRBD1 is a possible D gene (5 bases). CDR3 length: 15 amino acids. Germline V gene data show CDR1 as LNHDA and CDR2 as SQIVND (reference sequence). Trimming shortened V by 1 base and J by 4 bases, and 13 bases separated the two germline ends.

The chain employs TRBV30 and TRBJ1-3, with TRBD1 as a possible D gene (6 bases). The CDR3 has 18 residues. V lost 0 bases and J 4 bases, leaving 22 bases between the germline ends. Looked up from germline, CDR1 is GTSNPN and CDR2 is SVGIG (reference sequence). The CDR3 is CAWSVQGIGQGSGNTIYF. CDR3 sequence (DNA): TGTGCCTGGAGTGTACAAGGAATCGGGCAGGGGTCCGGAAACACCATATATTTT.

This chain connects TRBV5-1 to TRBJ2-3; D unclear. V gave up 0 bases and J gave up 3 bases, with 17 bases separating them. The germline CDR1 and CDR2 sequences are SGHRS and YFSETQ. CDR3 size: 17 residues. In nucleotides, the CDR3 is TGCGCCAGCAGCTTGGCCGAGTTCGATTCGTGGACAGATACGCAGTATTTT. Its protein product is CASSLAEFDSWTDTQYF.

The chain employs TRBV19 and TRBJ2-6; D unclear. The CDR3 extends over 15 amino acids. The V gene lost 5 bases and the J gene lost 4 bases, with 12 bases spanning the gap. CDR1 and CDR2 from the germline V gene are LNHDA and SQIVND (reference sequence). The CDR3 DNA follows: TGTGCCAGTAGTCAAGGTGTTACCGGGGCCAACGTCCTGACTTTC. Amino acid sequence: CASSQGVTGANVLTF.

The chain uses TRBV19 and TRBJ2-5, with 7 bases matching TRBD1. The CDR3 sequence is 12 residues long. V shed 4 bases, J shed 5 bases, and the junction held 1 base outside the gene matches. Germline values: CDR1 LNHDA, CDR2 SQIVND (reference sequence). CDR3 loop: CASSTQGETQYF. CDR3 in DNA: TGTGCCAGTAGTACACAGGGGGAGACCCAGTACTTC. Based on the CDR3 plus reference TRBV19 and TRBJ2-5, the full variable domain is DGGITQSPKYLFRKEGQNVTLSCEQNLNHDAMYWYRQDPGQGLRLIYYSQIVNDFQKGDIAEGYSVSREKKESFPLTVTSAQKNPTAFYLCASSTQGETQYFGPGTRLLVL.

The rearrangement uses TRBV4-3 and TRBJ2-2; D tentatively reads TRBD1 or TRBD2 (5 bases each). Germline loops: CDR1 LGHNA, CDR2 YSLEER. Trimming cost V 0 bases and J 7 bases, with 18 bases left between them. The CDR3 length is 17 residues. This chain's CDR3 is CASSQDHAQRGNGELFF. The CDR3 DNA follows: TGCGCCAGCAGCCAAGATCACGCCCAACGGGGCAACGGGGAGCTGTTTTTT.

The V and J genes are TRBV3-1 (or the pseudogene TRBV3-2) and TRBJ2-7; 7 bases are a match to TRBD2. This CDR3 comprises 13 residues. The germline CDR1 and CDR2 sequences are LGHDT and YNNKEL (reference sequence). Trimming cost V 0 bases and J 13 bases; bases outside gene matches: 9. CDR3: CASSQDLSGDPYF. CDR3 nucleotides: TGTGCCAGCAGCCAAGATCTGAGCGGGGACCCCTACTTC.

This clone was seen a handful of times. CDR3: CASSLQDQPQHF. CDR3 in DNA: TGTGCCAGCAGCTTACAGGATCAGCCCCAGCATTTT. The chain recombines TRBV7-9 with TRBJ1-5; D ambiguous. CDR1 and CDR2 (germline): SEHNR, FQNEAQ (reference sequence). The CDR3 runs to 12 residues. The V gene lost 2 bases and the J gene lost 5 bases, with 4 bases spanning the gap.

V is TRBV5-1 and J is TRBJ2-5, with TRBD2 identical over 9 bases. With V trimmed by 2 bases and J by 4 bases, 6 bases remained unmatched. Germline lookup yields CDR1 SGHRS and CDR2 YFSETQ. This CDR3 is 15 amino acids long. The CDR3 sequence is CASSFAGGSRETQYF. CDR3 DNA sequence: TGCGCCAGCAGCTTCGCGGGGGGGAGCCGAGAGACCCAGTACTTC.

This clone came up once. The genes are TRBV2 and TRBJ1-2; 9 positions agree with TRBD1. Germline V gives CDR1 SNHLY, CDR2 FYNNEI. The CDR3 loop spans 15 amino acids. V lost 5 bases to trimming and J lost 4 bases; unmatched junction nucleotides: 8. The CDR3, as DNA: TGTGCCAGCAGTCAGGGACAGGGTAGTATCTATGGCTACACCTTC. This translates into CASSQGQGSIYGYTF. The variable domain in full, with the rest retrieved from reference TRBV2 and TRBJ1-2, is EPEVTQTPSHQVTQMGQEVILRCVPISNHLYFYWYRQILGQKVEFLVSFYNNEISEKSEIFDDQFSVERPDGSNFTLKIRSTKLEDSAMYFCASSQGQGSIYGYTFGSGTRLTVV.

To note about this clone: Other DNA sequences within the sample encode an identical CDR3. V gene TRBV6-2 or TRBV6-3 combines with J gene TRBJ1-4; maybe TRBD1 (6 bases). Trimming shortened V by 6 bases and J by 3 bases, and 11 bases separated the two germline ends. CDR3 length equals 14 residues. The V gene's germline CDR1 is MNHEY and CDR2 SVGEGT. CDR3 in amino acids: CASSQGGANEKLFF. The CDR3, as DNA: TGTGCCAGCAGCCAAGGGGGAGCTAATGAAAAACTGTTTTTT.

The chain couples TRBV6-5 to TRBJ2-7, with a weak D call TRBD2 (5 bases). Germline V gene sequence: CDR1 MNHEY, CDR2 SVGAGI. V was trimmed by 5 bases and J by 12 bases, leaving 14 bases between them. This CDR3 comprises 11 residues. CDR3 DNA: TGTGCCAGCAGTACCCCACTAGAGGTGTACTTC. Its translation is CASSTPLEVYF.